Below, one TCR beta chain is given with its context. Its target is unknown. Treatment specified: roughly 18 received Ad26.COV2.S at low or high dose, single or two shots; about 5 received placebo; per-sample allocation not given. Sampling took place 63 days after the first vaccine or placebo injection. Recruitment in Boston yielded a donor of adult age, 18-55 years. The V end lost 2 bases, the J end lost 2 bases, and 13 bases lay between the germline ends. The CDR3 is made up of 15 amino acids. Germline loops: CDR1 GTSNPN, CDR2 SVGIG (reference sequence). This entry belongs to a study of Ad26.COV2.S vaccination and SARS-CoV-2 variants. Study-level points and caveats: Analyses of TCR breadth and depth may have underestimated total T cell responses. Recipients of either vaccine or placebo displayed similar breadth of non-spike TCRs. Vaccine recipients surpassed placebo recipients in spike-specific TCR breadth.

Clones were read by immunoSEQ multiplex PCR, and TCRdb kept only the in-frame ones, dropping some. This table has about 350,000 clones, 65% to 90% appearing once. Sequenced material: peripheral blood, taken in a trial of Ad26.COV2.S vaccine versus placebo. V gene TRBV30 combines with J gene TRBJ1-5; a weak D match, TRBD1 (6 bases). The receptor's source is a person between 18 and 65 years old who received the Ad26.COV2.S COVID-19 vaccine or a placebo. CDR3 sequence (DNA): TGTGCCTGGAGTCCAGGGGCTGGGGGCAATCAGCCCCAGCATTTT. It translates to CAWSPGAGGNQPQHF.